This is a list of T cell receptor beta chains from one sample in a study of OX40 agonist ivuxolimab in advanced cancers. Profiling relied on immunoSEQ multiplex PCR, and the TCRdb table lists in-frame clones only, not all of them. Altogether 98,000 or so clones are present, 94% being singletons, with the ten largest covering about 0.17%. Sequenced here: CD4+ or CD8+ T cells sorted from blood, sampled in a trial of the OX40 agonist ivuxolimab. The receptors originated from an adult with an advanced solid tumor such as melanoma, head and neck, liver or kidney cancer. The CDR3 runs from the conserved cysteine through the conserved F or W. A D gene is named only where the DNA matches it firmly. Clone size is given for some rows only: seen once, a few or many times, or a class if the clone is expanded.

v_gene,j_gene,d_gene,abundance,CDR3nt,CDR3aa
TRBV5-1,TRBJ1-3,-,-,TGCGCCAGCAGCTTCGACAACTCTGGAAACACCATATATTTT,CASSFDNSGNTIYF
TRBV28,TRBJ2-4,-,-,TGTGCCAGCAGTCTAACAACACAGGGCAAAAACATTCAGTACTTC,CASSLTTQGKNIQYF
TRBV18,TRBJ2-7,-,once,TGTGCCAGCTCATCGACAGCCGGGCTCCACGAGCAGTACTTC,CASSSTAGLHEQYF
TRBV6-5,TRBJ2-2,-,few,TGTGCTTCGTGTGGGTGGAAGGGGCCCGGGGAGCTGTTTTTT,CASCGWKGPGELFF
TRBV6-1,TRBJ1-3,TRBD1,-,TGTGCCAGCAGTGAGTTACAGGGGGCCTCTGGAAACACCATATATTTT,CASSELQGASGNTIYF
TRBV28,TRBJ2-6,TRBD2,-,TGTGCCAGCAGTTTACTCCTAGCGGGCCCCTCTGGGGCCAACGTCCTGACTTTC,CASSLLLAGPSGANVLTF
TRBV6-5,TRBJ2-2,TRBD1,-,TGTGCCAGCAGTCAACAGGGGGCGAACACCGGGGAGCTGTTTTTT,CASSQQGANTGELFF
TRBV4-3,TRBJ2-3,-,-,TGCGCCAGCAGCCAAGATACGATGGGGCCCCGGGGGCTTAACACAGATACGCAGTATTTT,CASSQDTMGPRGLNTDTQYF
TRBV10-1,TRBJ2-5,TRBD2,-,TGCGCCAGCAGTGAGTCTAAGCGGGGAGGAGGGGTTGAAACCCAGTACTTC,CASSESKRGGGVETQYF
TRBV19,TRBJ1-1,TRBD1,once,TGTGCCAGTAGTGCTCCGGGACAGGGGGACACTGAAGCTTTCTTT,CASSAPGQGDTEAFF
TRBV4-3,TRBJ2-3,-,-,TGCGCCAGCAGCCAAACTCCTGGGGGTGGGAGCACAGATACGCAGTATTTT,CASSQTPGGGSTDTQYF
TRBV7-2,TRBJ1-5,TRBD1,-,TGTGCCAGCAGCTCCCGGACAGGTATGGGTCAGCCCCAGCATTTT,CASSSRTGMGQPQHF
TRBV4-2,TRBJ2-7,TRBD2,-,TGTGCCAGCAGCCAAGGGGTCGGAGCGGGAGGGCCAAATTACGAGCAGTACTTC,CASSQGVGAGGPNYEQYF
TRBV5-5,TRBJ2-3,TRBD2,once,TGTGCCAGCAGCTTGGGCCCTCTTAGCGGGAGCGGCACAGATACGCAGTATTTT,CASSLGPLSGSGTDTQYF
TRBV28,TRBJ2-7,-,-,TGTGCCAGCAGTTGGGTTGGAGGGCAGGGTGTGGACGAGCAGTACTTC,CASSWVGGQGVDEQYF
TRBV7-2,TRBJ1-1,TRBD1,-,TGTGCCAGCAGCTTAGAGCGGTTCCGCGACAGGGGGAACACTGAAGCTTTCTTT,CASSLERFRDRGNTEAFF
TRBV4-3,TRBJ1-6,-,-,TGCGCCAGCAGCCCCCGGGCGAGGGAGGATTCACCCCTCCACTTT,CASSPRAREDSPLHF
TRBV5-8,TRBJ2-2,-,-,TGTGCCAGCAGCTTAAGGCCCAGGGGGGCCGGGGAGCTGTTTTTT,CASSLRPRGAGELFF
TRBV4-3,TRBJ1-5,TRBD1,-,TGCGCCAGCAGCCAAGGAGGACAGGGTTCATTTTGGCCCCAGCATTTT,CASSQGGQGSFWPQHF
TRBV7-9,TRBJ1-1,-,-,TGTGCCAGCAGCTTAGGTAGGGGGTTTCTTGGAGGGAACACTGAAGCTTTCTTT,CASSLGRGFLGGNTEAFF
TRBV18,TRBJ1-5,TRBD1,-,TGTGCCAGCTCATCAGAACAGGGGGCCGGACAGCCCCAGCATTTT,CASSSEQGAGQPQHF
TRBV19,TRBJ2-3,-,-,TGTGCCAGTAGTATTTGGTCCTCGGGCACAGATACGCAGTATTTT,CASSIWSSGTDTQYF